The entry below describes one T cell receptor (beta chain). The repertoire was sequenced with immunoSEQ multiplex PCR; TCRdb's copy has only in-frame clones and lacks some. The sample comprises 14,000 or so clones, 70% to 85% of which are singletons, and around 25% rests with the top ten. Tumor or blood genomic DNA was sequenced, with inputs of about 550 ng to 6,500 ng. The source of the sample is a study of T cells in tumors after PD-1 blockade. About the study: Each patient got pembrolizumab 200 mg every 3 weeks or cemiplimab 350 mg every 2 weeks. On average, peripheral blood gave over 95,000 TCR templates and about 40,000 unique clonotypes.

Trimming left V 5 bases short and J 5 bases short, with 16 bases between. Germline CDR1 is SGHNT and CDR2 is YYREEE (reference sequence). CDR3 length: 15 residues. The specimen comprised PBMCs, sampled after anti-PD-1 treatment. V gene TRBV5-4 combines with J gene TRBJ2-2; D is ambiguous. This clonotype was sampled from a human donor with basal cell carcinoma. This CDR3 reads CASRSGSHRTGELFF. The DNA for the CDR3 is TGTGCCAGCAGATCCGGGTCCCACCGTACCGGGGAGCTGTTTTTT.